This is a list of T cell receptor beta chains from one sample in a study of cytomegalovirus exposure and HLA in healthy donors. Assay used: immunoSEQ multiplex PCR; TCRdb lists only in-frame clones, some missing. The sample contains about 150,000 clones, roughly 83% of which appear only once. Source material: PBMCs. The source is a woman between 18 and 29 years old in good health and CMV-seronegative. The CDR3 runs from the conserved cysteine through the conserved F or W. D genes are given only for firm matches. Size is stated for part of the rows, as once, few or many counts, or as a class when the clone is expanded.

d_gene	abundance	j_gene	v_gene	CDR3aa	CDR3nt
-	few	TRBJ1-3	TRBV12-5	CASGLVLYRGGNTIYF	TGTGCTAGTGGTTTGGTACTCTATCGAGGGGGAAACACCATATATTTT
-	-	TRBJ2-1	TRBV1	CTSSQPSSYNEQFF	TGCACCAGCAGCCAACCCTCGTCCTACAATGAGCAGTTCTTC
-	-	TRBJ2-7	TRBV20-1	CSAKRPDPNF	TGCAGTGCAAAGCGACCCGATCCGAACTTC
-	-	TRBJ1-6	TRBV30	CAWSAPGRGGSPLHF	TGTGCCTGGAGTGCTCCAGGGAGAGGGGGATCACCCCTCCACTTT
TRBD1	-	TRBJ1-1	TRBV5-1	CASSPAGQGPFTEAFF	TGCGCCAGCAGCCCCGCGGGACAGGGGCCTTTCACTGAAGCTTTCTTT
-	-	TRBJ2-3	TRBV7-3	CASSSLSPDTQYF	TGTGCCAGCAGCTCCCTTTCCCCAGATACGCAGTATTTT
TRBD1	-	TRBJ1-1	TRBV30	CAWSHRKGQVNTEAFF	TGTGCCTGGAGTCACAGGAAAGGACAGGTCAACACTGAAGCTTTCTTT
TRBD1	-	TRBJ2-2	TRBV19	CASTQDRGIAGELFF	TGTGCCAGTACTCAGGACAGGGGAATTGCCGGGGAGCTGTTTTTT
-	-	TRBJ2-7	TRBV27	CASSYSSYEQYF	TGTGCCAGCAGCTATAGCTCCTACGAGCAGTACTTC
-	few	TRBJ1-2	TRBV29-1	CSGEGQPPNYGYTF	TGCAGCGGTGAAGGACAGCCACCTAACTATGGCTACACCTTC
TRBD2	-	TRBJ2-4	TRBV10-2	CASRPSGLAALAKNSQYF	TGCGCCAGCAGACCTTCGGGACTAGCGGCTCTAGCCAAAAACAGTCAGTACTTC
TRBD1	once	TRBJ1-4	TRBV6-5	CASSYQPTGADEKLFF	TGTGCCAGCAGTTATCAACCGACAGGGGCAGATGAAAAACTGTTTTTT
-	-	TRBJ1-2	TRBV6-1	CASSETPTGIGGYTF	TGTGCCAGCAGTGAAACCCCAACGGGGATTGGGGGCTACACCTTC
-	-	TRBJ2-1	TRBV7-9	CASSETGSSYNEQFF	TGTGCCAGCAGCGAAACAGGGAGCTCCTACAATGAGCAGTTCTTC
TRBD2	-	TRBJ2-5	TRBV5-1	CASSFRGLRDYIKETQYF	TGCGCCAGCAGCTTCCGCGGGCTACGGGACTATATAAAAGAGACCCAGTACTTC
-	-	TRBJ1-6	TRBV19	CASSMDYGNSPLHF	TGTGCCAGTAGTATGGACTACGGTAATTCACCCCTCCACTTT
-	few	TRBJ1-5	TRBV28	CASSFRQGNQPQHF	TGTGCCAGCAGTTTTCGGCAGGGCAATCAGCCCCAGCATTTT
TRBD1	-	TRBJ1-5	TRBV6-5	CASSYSGKQGNQPQHF	TGTGCCAGCAGTTACTCGGGGAAACAGGGGAATCAGCCCCAGCATTTT
-	-	TRBJ1-3	TRBV6-5	CASSSGSGNTIYF	TGTGCCAGCAGCTCGGGGTCTGGAAACACCATATATTTT
-	-	TRBJ1-1	TRBV14	CASSPVLNEAFF	TGTGCCAGCAGCCCCGTTTTAAATGAAGCTTTCTTT
-	-	TRBJ1-3	TRBV7-4	CASSCQGVDGNTIYF	TGTGCCAGCAGCTGTCAAGGGGTAGATGGAAACACCATATATTTT
-	-	TRBJ1-2	TRBV11-2	CASSPILGGRNYGYTF	TGTGCCAGCAGCCCAATCTTAGGCGGCAGAAACTATGGCTACACCTTC
-	-	TRBJ2-2	TRBV6-1	CASSPLDSNTGELFF	TGTGCCAGCAGTCCCCTAGACTCCAACACCGGGGAGCTGTTTTTT
TRBD2	-	TRBJ2-5	TRBV5-1	CASSLRGLAGASVTLVLETQYF	TGCGCCAGCAGCTTACGTGGACTAGCGGGGGCCTCGGTAACGCTTGTTCTAGAGACCCAGTACTTC
TRBD1	-	TRBJ1-2	TRBV6-1	CASSVTQGTRTGYTF	TGTGCCAGCAGTGTCACACAGGGGACGAGAACTGGCTACACCTTC
TRBD2	few	TRBJ2-1	TRBV11-2	CASSVVERGGLDEQFF	TGTGCCAGCAGTGTCGTCGAGCGGGGGGGCTTGGATGAGCAGTTCTTC
TRBD2	once	TRBJ2-3	TRBV2	CASSVVSGAADTQYF	TGTGCCAGCAGTGTGGTTAGCGGGGCGGCAGATACGCAGTATTTT
-	-	TRBJ1-3	TRBV10-3	CAISADSGDSGNTIYF	TGTGCCATCAGTGCGGACAGTGGGGACTCTGGAAACACCATATATTTT
TRBD1	-	TRBJ1-1	TRBV28	CASSKTGGGGEAFF	TGTGCCAGCAGTAAGACAGGGGGCGGGGGTGAAGCTTTCTTT
TRBD1	-	TRBJ1-2	TRBV10-3	CAIREGTAQIEGYTF	TGTGCCATCAGGGAGGGGACAGCCCAAATTGAGGGCTACACCTTC
-	-	TRBJ1-5	TRBV16	CASSQSGGSNQPQHF	TGTGCCAGCAGCCAATCGGGGGGGAGCAATCAGCCCCAGCATTTT
TRBD1	-	TRBJ2-3	TRBV6-1	CASSGTGGLDTQYF	TGTGCCAGCAGCGGGACAGGGGGCTTAGATACGCAGTATTTT
-	-	TRBJ2-1	TRBV7-9	CASSLELNEQFF	TGTGCCAGCAGCTTAGAGCTCAATGAGCAGTTCTTC
-	few	TRBJ2-1	TRBV28	CASSRHNEQFF	TGTGCCAGCAGTCGTCACAATGAGCAGTTCTTC
-	-	TRBJ2-1	TRBV7-6	CASSLLGGRGEQFF	TGTGCCAGCAGCCTACTCGGGGGTCGGGGTGAGCAGTTCTTC